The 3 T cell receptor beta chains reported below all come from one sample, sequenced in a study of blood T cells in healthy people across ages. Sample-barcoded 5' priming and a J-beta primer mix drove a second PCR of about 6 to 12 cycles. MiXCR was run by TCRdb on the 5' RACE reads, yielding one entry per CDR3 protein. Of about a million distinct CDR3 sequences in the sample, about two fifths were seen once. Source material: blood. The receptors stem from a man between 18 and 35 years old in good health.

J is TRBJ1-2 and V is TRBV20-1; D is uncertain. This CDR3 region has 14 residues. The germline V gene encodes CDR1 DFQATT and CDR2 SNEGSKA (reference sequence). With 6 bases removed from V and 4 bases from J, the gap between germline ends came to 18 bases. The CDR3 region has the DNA TGCAGTGCCCCAGGTCCAGATCGGGCCTATGGCTACACCTTC. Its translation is CSAPGPDRAYGYTF.

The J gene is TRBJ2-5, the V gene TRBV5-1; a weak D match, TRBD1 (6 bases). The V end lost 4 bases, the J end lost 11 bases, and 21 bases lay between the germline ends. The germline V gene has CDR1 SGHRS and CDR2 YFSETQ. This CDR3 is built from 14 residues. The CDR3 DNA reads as TGCGCCAGCAGCCAGGGACAAACTTACAATGAGCAGTACTTC. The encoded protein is CASSQGQTYNEQYF. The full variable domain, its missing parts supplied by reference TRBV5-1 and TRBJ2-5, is KAGVTQTPRYLIKTRGQQVTLSCSPISGHRSVSWYQQTPGQGLQFLFEYFSETQRNKGNFPGRFSGRQFSNSRSEMNVSTLELGDSALYLCASSQGQTYNEQYFGPGTRLLVL.

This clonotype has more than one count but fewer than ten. For the CDR3, the DNA is TGTGCCAGCAGGTCCGACTACTACGAGCAGTACTTC. This encodes CASRSDYYEQYF. The chain employs TRBV12-3 or TRBV12-4 and TRBJ2-4; D may be TRBD2 (5 bases). Judging by the DNA end, TRBJ2-7 fits better; the J call may be wrong. The CDR3 has 12 amino acids.